This TCR beta chain was identified in a study of T cells in localized non-small cell lung cancer. Method: immunoSEQ multiplex PCR; TCRdb's copy keeps in-frame clones and lacks some. Of approximately 150,000 clones in the sample, around 92% were seen once. Study results and limitations: The appearance of a median about 60 of the top 100 tumor clones was seen in adjacent lung.

Regarding this clone: What it recognizes is unknown.

This CDR3 spans 15 amino acids. Germline values: CDR1 KGHSH, CDR2 LQKENI. Trimming took 6 bases from V and 1 from J, leaving 13 bases between them. The input for sequencing was peripheral blood, taken before any cancer treatment. J is TRBJ1-3 and V is TRBV18; D is unresolved. This clonotype was sampled from a female donor aged 60 or older with stage I lung adenocarcinoma. The CDR3 sequence is CASSNLGGSGNTIYF. As DNA, the CDR3 is TGTGCCAGCTCTAATCTGGGTGGATCTGGAAACACCATATATTTT.